These 22 T cell receptor beta chains were all obtained from the same sample, sequenced in a study of blood T cells in healthy people across ages (dated by TCRdb to the mid-2010s). Library preparation was by 5' RACE. The sequencing machine was an Illumina HiSeq 2500. A second PCR of roughly 6 to 12 cycles was performed with a sample-barcoded 5' primer and a J-beta primer mix. TCRdb ran its own pipeline on the public reads, namely fastp trimming at Q25 and MiXCR clone calling, and kept in-frame beta chains. Identical CDR3 protein sequences are pooled into one entry, listed with their most common genes and DNA. This sample holds some 1 million distinct CDR3 sequences; more than 35% were observed only once. Jointly, the top ten make up about 20% of the sample. The source material was blood. These receptors were obtained from a woman between 55 and 75 years old in good health.

The chain carries TRBV9 and TRBJ1-2; TRBD1 matches at 7 bases. The CDR3 runs to 15 residues. CDR1 and CDR2 from the germline V gene are SGDLS and YYNGEE. V was clipped by 0 bases and J by 4 bases; unmatched bases: 6. CDR3 protein: CASSVVEGAGYGYTF. CDR3 DNA: TGTGCCAGCAGCGTAGTAGAGGGGGCAGGCTATGGCTACACCTTC.

This clonotype was observed a few times. The V call is TRBV9, the J call TRBJ2-4; D not certain. This CDR3 has 14 amino acids. V lost 0 bases and J lost 7, with 11 bases in between. Per the germline V gene, CDR1 is SGDLS and CDR2 is YYNGEE. CDR3 sequence reads: CASSVGKGSNIQYF. CDR3 in DNA: TGTGCCAGCAGCGTAGGAAAGGGTTCGAACATTCAGTACTTC.

In this sample, this clonotype turned up a few times. The CDR3 DNA follows: TGTGCCAGCAGTGTTCGGACAGTGACCTACGAGCAGTACTTC. Encoded protein: CASSVRTVTYEQYF. The genes are TRBV28 and TRBJ2-7; weak D call: TRBD1 (6 bases). The CDR3 totals 14 residues. The V end was cut by 5 bases, the J end by 2 bases, with 13 bases between. In germline, CDR1 is MDHEN, CDR2 SYDVKM.

This clonotype has a handful of counts. The rearrangement joins TRBV10-2 to TRBJ2-7; 10 bases are shared with TRBD2. Germline lookup yields CDR1 WSHSY and CDR2 SAAADI. The CDR3 totals 15 residues. Unmatched junction bases numbered 10, after V lost 7 bases and J lost 4 bases. The CDR3, as DNA: TGCGCCAGCACAAGCCCGGGACTAGCGTTTTACGAGCAGTACTTC. This translates into CASTSPGLAFYEQYF.

This clonotype was picked up a small number of times. This chain joins TRBV29-1 and TRBJ2-3; D call uncertain. V lost 1 base and J 4 bases, leaving 15 bases between the germline ends. CDR3 size: 15 residues. Germline V lookup: CDR1 SQVTM, CDR2 ANQGSEA. CDR3 in DNA: TGCAGCGTTGAAGGTGGCCTCCCGAGACCAGATACGCAGTATTTT. Residues: CSVEGGLPRPDTQYF.

This clonotype was seen a handful of times. V and J are TRBV7-2 and TRBJ2-3; D perhaps matches TRBD2 (5 bases). The V gene lost 5 bases and the J gene lost 7 bases, with 16 bases spanning the gap. The CDR3 runs 14 residues. The germline CDR1 and CDR2 sequences are SGHTA and FQGNSA. CDR3 region: CASSVPGLSHTQYF. The CDR3 region has the DNA TGTGCCAGCAGCGTCCCGGGATTAAGCCATACGCAGTATTTT.

This chain uses TRBV7-9 with TRBJ2-6, with D uncertain. V lost 5 bases and J lost 0, with 17 bases in between. Germline lookup yields CDR1 SEHNR and CDR2 FQNEAQ (reference sequence). This CDR3 is 18 amino acids long. CDR3 sequence reads: CASSLRALSGSGANVLTF. DNA of the CDR3: TGTGCCAGCAGCCTAAGGGCCCTAAGTGGCTCTGGGGCCAACGTCCTGACTTTC.

The rearrangement links TRBV20-1 to TRBJ2-5; TRBD2 matches at 8 bases. The CDR3 consists of 16 residues. V shed 4 bases, J shed 11 bases, and the junction held 21 bases outside the gene matches. Germline lookup yields CDR1 DFQATT and CDR2 SNEGSKA (reference sequence). The CDR3 region is CSAKYLSGSPSVEQYF. The CDR3 nucleotides are TGCAGTGCTAAGTACCTGAGCGGGAGCCCGTCGGTGGAGCAGTACTTC.

This clonotype was counted many times. The chain links TRBV6-6 to TRBJ2-5; D possibly uses TRBD1 or TRBD2 (5 bases each). Trimming took off 5 bases at V and 13 bases at J, with 20 bases between the two ends. The CDR3 consists of 13 residues. Germline CDR1 reads MNHNY; CDR2 reads SVGAGI (reference sequence). CDR3 sequence reads: CASSIMAGGHPYF. The CDR3 DNA is TGTGCCAGCAGTATTATGGCCGGAGGACACCCGTACTTC.

This clonotype was observed a few times. The chain has TRBV20-1 and TRBJ2-3, with D perhaps matching TRBD1 (6 bases). The V gene lost 1 base and the J gene lost 4 bases, with 18 bases spanning the gap. The CDR3 is 16 residues long. Germline V gives CDR1 DFQATT, CDR2 SNEGSKA (reference sequence). The CDR3 nucleotides are TGCAGTGCTAGAGCCCCCCTGACAGGTCGACCAGATACGCAGTATTTT. Its translation: CSARAPLTGRPDTQYF.

This chain connects TRBV5-6 to TRBJ2-4, with D possibly matching TRBD1 (5 bases). Trimming removed 4 bases from V and 9 bases from J, with 14 bases in between. CDR3 size: 13 residues. Germline V CDR1 and CDR2: SGHDT, YYEEEE. As DNA, the CDR3 is TGTGCCAGCAGCGTCAGGGCTTACGGCATTCAGTACTTC. Translation: CASSVRAYGIQYF.

This clonotype came up a few times. The V call is TRBV5-1, the J call TRBJ2-5, with TRBD1 identical over 7 bases. From germline, CDR1 is SGHRS and CDR2 YFSETQ. The ends lost 4 bases at V and 1 base at J; junction bases unmatched: 7. This CDR3 region has 15 residues. Here the CDR3 DNA reads TGCGCCAGCAGCCCCGGGGACAGACTCCAAGAGACCCAGTACTTC. Amino acid sequence: CASSPGDRLQETQYF. Complete variable domain (other parts from reference TRBV5-1 and TRBJ2-5): KAGVTQTPRYLIKTRGQQVTLSCSPISGHRSVSWYQQTPGQGLQFLFEYFSETQRNKGNFPGRFSGRQFSNSRSEMNVSTLELGDSALYLCASSPGDRLQETQYFGPGTRLLVL.

The genes are TRBV27 and TRBJ1-6; D ambiguous. CDR1 is MNHEY and CDR2 is SMNVEV in the germline V gene (reference sequence). V was clipped by 3 bases and J by 8 bases, with 11 bases between them. The CDR3 spans 14 residues. Here the CDR3 reads CASSFDGLYSPLHF. The CDR3 DNA is TGTGCCAGCAGTTTCGACGGACTATATTCACCCCTCCACTTT.

J is TRBJ2-1 and V is TRBV7-2; D may be TRBD2 (5 bases). V dropped 5 bases and J dropped 0 bases, with 14 bases sitting between them. This CDR3 is built from 16 residues. Germline lookup yields CDR1 SGHTA and CDR2 FQGNSA. CDR3 DNA sequence: TGTGCCAGCAGCCCAGGCGGGTGGAGCTCCTACAATGAGCAGTTCTTC. This translates into CASSPGGWSSYNEQFF.

There are a few counts of this clonotype. The V call is TRBV24-1, the J call TRBJ2-3; 9 bases line up with TRBD2. Germline V CDR1 and CDR2: KGHDR, SFDVKD. Trimming took 5 bases from V and 3 from J; bases not matched to a gene: 17. CDR3 length equals 19 residues. In DNA form, the CDR3 reads TGTGCCACCAGTGCAGGGGGTAGCGGGAGAATTGGGGCAACAGATACGCAGTATTTT. Translation: CATSAGGSGRIGATDTQYF.

This clonotype turned up a few times. The chain uses TRBV10-3 and TRBJ1-4, with 8 nucleotides matching TRBD1. V dropped 4 bases and J dropped 4; count of bases not matched to a gene: 8. Germline V lookup: CDR1 ENHRY, CDR2 SYGVKD. The CDR3 sequence is 16 residues long. The CDR3 DNA sequence: TGTGCCATCAGTGGGACAGGGAGCTTTGATAATGAAAAACTGTTTTTT. Its translation is CAISGTGSFDNEKLFF.

The rearrangement joins TRBV24-1 to TRBJ1-5; 9 bases line up with TRBD1. CDR3 size: 17 residues. V lost 4 bases and J lost 2; bases outside the gene matches: 8. The V gene's germline CDR1 is KGHDR and CDR2 SFDVKD. This chain's CDR3 is CATSDTQDRGGNQPQHF. The CDR3 nucleotides read TGTGCCACCAGTGACACTCAGGACAGGGGAGGCAATCAGCCCCAGCATTTT.

CDR3 residues: CASSLDGGSEETQYF. The CDR3 DNA is TGCGCCAGCAGCTTGGATGGCGGGAGTGAGGAGACCCAGTACTTC. The V and J genes are TRBV5-1 and TRBJ2-5; 7 bases are shared with TRBD2. The ends lost 0 bases at V and 5 bases at J; junction bases unmatched: 7. Germline V gene data show CDR1 as SGHRS and CDR2 as YFSETQ. This CDR3 contains 15 residues.

This clonotype turned up a few times. The chain is built from TRBV3-1 and TRBJ2-7; D ambiguous. The CDR3 contains 13 residues. V shed 2 bases and J shed 1 base, with 6 bases lying between them. The germline V gene has CDR1 LGHDT and CDR2 YNNKEL (reference sequence). The CDR3 protein is CASSQLMSYEQYF. In DNA, the CDR3 is TGTGCCAGCAGCCAACTCATGTCCTACGAGCAGTACTTC.

This clonotype was picked up a small number of times. The chain couples TRBV15 to TRBJ2-1; the D gene is possibly TRBD2 (5 bases). The CDR3 has 14 residues. V was pared by 1 base and J by 5 bases, with 9 bases between. Germline CDR1 and CDR2: LNHNV and YYDKDF (reference sequence). The CDR3 sequence is CATSRVSSDNEQFF. The CDR3 nucleotides read TGTGCCACCAGCAGAGTAAGTAGCGACAATGAGCAGTTCTTC.

This clonotype turned up a few times. This chain links TRBV27 with TRBJ2-7; 9 bases are shared with TRBD1. CDR1 is MNHEY and CDR2 is SMNVEV in the germline V gene (reference sequence). The CDR3 length is 14 residues. V lost 4 bases, J lost 4 bases, and 5 bases stayed unmatched. The CDR3 region is CASSWTGVRYEQYF. In DNA form, the CDR3 reads TGTGCCAGCAGTTGGACAGGGGTGAGGTACGAGCAGTACTTC.

This clonotype appeared a few times. The chain combines TRBV20-1 with TRBJ2-5; possibly TRBD2 for D (5 bases). This CDR3 is built from 12 residues. The germline V gene has CDR1 DFQATT and CDR2 SNEGSKA (reference sequence). V dropped 6 bases and J dropped 1 base, with 9 bases sitting between them. CDR3 sequence reads: CSAKRIQETQYF. In DNA, the CDR3 is TGCAGTGCAAAGCGGATCCAAGAGACCCAGTACTTC.